This T cell receptor beta chain was obtained from a study of shared clonotypes between healthy human individuals. The wider study: Per donor, three plates held CD4 naive cells, three held CD4 memory, two held CD8 naive and one held CD8 memory.

A CD45RA-negative memory subset and a CD45RA+ naive subset were separated from the CD4+ cells. It was across several immunoSEQ plates that each subset's genomic DNA was evenly split. TCRdb's copy holds only in-frame clones and misses some; the assay was immunoSEQ multiplex PCR. Among millions of clones listed, 85% to 95% were seen once. CDR1 and CDR2 from the germline V gene are MNHNY and SVGAGI (reference sequence). This CDR3 region has 15 residues. The ends lost 6 bases at V and 0 bases at J; junction bases unmatched: 3. The sample was naive CD4+ T cells from PBMCs. Indicated subset: CD45RA+ positively selected. The source is a man between 18 and 29 years old in good health. Some clones in this sample may be carry-over from other donors' samples. The chain joins TRBV6-6 to TRBJ1-5; 9 bases are a match to TRBD1. The CDR3 sequence: CASSWTGASNQPQHF. The CDR3 nucleotides read TGTGCCAGCAGCTGGACAGGGGCTAGCAATCAGCCCCAGCATTTT.